This TCR beta chain emerged from a study of CD8+ T cells in alopecia areata. The wider study: The SALT score measured affected scalp surface percentage in treated patients.

Points from the study as a whole: Within the top 100, expanded CD8+ clones significantly decreased with tofacitinib, as did scalp clonality. Baseline CD8+ expansion's link to response remains uncertain, as there was one nonresponder.

After isolation, RNA underwent reverse transcription to generate cDNA as the sequencing template. Here immunoSEQ multiplex PCR was the method, and the copy in TCRdb shows in-frame clones only, minus some. The sample records more than 110,000 clones, 80% to 90% being singletons. The V segment lost 4 bases and the J segment 0 bases; nucleotides outside the gene matches: 6. The CDR3 totals 15 residues. From germline, CDR1 is PRHDT and CDR2 FYEKMQ (reference sequence). Described treatment: oral pan-JAK inhibitor, 5-10 mg twice daily. To note about this clone: What it binds is unknown.

This TCR came from a human donor with alopecia areata. V and J are TRBV13 and TRBJ2-7, with 7 bases identical to TRBD1. Specimen: CD8+ T cells sorted from blood, collected at week 4, from a patient treated with tofacitinib. In nucleotides, the CDR3 is TGTGCCAGCAGCTATGCCGGGACAGTCTCCTACGAGCAGTACTTC. As protein: CASSYAGTVSYEQYF.